Listed below are T cell receptor beta chains from one sample, sequenced in a study of T cell changes during pregnancy in multiple sclerosis. Here immunoSEQ multiplex PCR was the method, and the copy in TCRdb shows in-frame clones only, minus some. This table has 69,000 or so clones, approximately 91% appearing once. The sequences come from peripheral blood, collected in the third trimester of pregnancy. These receptors all come from a female donor with multiple sclerosis, enrolled in a pregnancy study. Both conserved end residues are part of each CDR3. D genes are given only for firm matches. A row's size may be missing; if present it is once, few, many or a size class.

d_call clone_size j_call v_call cdr3_nt cdr3_aa
. . TRBJ2-2 TRBV10-2 TGCGCCAGCAGTGGGGGGGACACCGGGGAGCTGTTTTTT CASSGGDTGELFF
TRBD1 . TRBJ2-7 TRBV19 TGTGCCAGTAGTAAGGGACAGCTTTATTCGGGTTACGAGCAGTACTTC CASSKGQLYSGYEQYF
. few TRBJ1-1 TRBV5-1 TGCGCCAGCAGCTTGGTAAACACCGGGTCCCCAGGAGGCACTGAAGCTTTCTTT CASSLVNTGSPGGTEAFF
TRBD1 . TRBJ2-7 TRBV19 TGTGCCAGTAAACGGAGACAGGGCTACGAGCAGTACTTC CASKRRQGYEQYF
. . TRBJ1-1 TRBV6-6 TGTGCCAGCAGTCAACCGCCGGGATTGGGTTTTTTAGCTTTCTTT CASSQPPGLGFLAFF
. . TRBJ1-1 TRBV30 TGTGCCTGGAGATATCGGAACACTGAAGCTTTCTTT CAWRYRNTEAFF
. . TRBJ2-7 TRBV4-1 TGCGCCAGCAGCCAACAGGTCTCCTACGAGCAGTACTTC CASSQQVSYEQYF
. . TRBJ2-2 TRBV5-1 TGCGCCAGCAGCTCCGGGGGTTACAACACCGGGGAGCTGTTTTTT CASSSGGYNTGELFF
TRBD2 . TRBJ2-1 TRBV5-4 TGTGCCAGCAGCGGTGAGCGGGAAAACTACAATGAGCAGTTCTTC CASSGERENYNEQFF
. . TRBJ2-7 TRBV10-2 TGCGCCAGCCCAGTAAGAGCAGGGGTGCACGAGCAGTACTTC CASPVRAGVHEQYF
. . TRBJ2-3 TRBV7-3 TGTGCCAGCAGCACGGACTCGAGAGGGGATACGCAGTATTTT CASSTDSRGDTQYF
. . TRBJ1-5 TRBV7-8 TGTGCCAGCAGTTTAAGTCCGCGGGGGAGAGGCAATCAGCCCCAGCATTTT CASSLSPRGRGNQPQHF
. once TRBJ2-1 TRBV12-5 TGTGCTAGTGGTCAGTCTAGCGTCGTCCCCTACAATGAGCAGTTCTTC CASGQSSVVPYNEQFF
TRBD1 . TRBJ1-1 TRBV27 TGTGCCAGCAGTTTATCCCCCGGGACAGGGAGAACTGAAGCTTTCTTT CASSLSPGTGRTEAFF
TRBD1 . TRBJ1-2 TRBV19 TGTGCCAGTAGTACGGGACAGTTCGATGGCTACACCTTC CASSTGQFDGYTF
TRBD2 . TRBJ2-1 TRBV27 TGTGCCAGCAGGGGTACTAGCGGGGCAGCTATTAATGAGCAGTTCTTC CASRGTSGAAINEQFF
. . TRBJ2-1 TRBV25-1 TGTGCCAGCAGTGAATTTGGCGGTAGCTCCTACAATGAGCAGTTCTTC CASSEFGGSSYNEQFF
. once TRBJ1-4 TRBV5-1 TGCGCCAGCAGCTCGTTGACAGCAACTAATGAAAAACTGTTTTTT CASSSLTATNEKLFF
TRBD1 . TRBJ1-4 TRBV19 TGTGCCAGTAGTTTCAGACAGGGCGTACGTGAAAAACTGTTTTTT CASSFRQGVREKLFF
TRBD2 . TRBJ2-2 TRBV6-1 TGTGCCAGCAGTGAAGGGCGCGGGGGGGCCGGGGAGCTGTTTTTT CASSEGRGGAGELFF
TRBD2 medium-sized TRBJ2-3 TRBV6-4 TGTGCCAGCAGTGACGGCGGGGGGAGCACAGATACGCAGTATTTT CASSDGGGSTDTQYF
. once TRBJ1-1 TRBV5-1 TGCGCCAGCAGCTTGGCCGGGAACACTGAAGCTTTCTTT CASSLAGNTEAFF
. . TRBJ2-1 TRBV5-6 TGTGCCAGCAGCATCGAGGCAACGGGAGAGCAGTTCTTC CASSIEATGEQFF
. . TRBJ1-2 TRBV29-1 TGCAGCGTTACGCCTCAGGGGTCATATGGCTACACCTTC CSVTPQGSYGYTF
. . TRBJ1-2 TRBV29-1 TGCAGCGTTGGCCAGGAGGGTGTCGGCTACACCTTC CSVGQEGVGYTF
. . TRBJ2-2 TRBV27 TGTGCCAGCAGCAGACACGGGCCCCCGGGGGCCGGGGAGCTGTTTTTT CASSRHGPPGAGELFF
TRBD1 once TRBJ2-1 TRBV10-1 TGCGCCAGCAGTACCGGGACAGTTTACAATGAGCAGTTCTTC CASSTGTVYNEQFF